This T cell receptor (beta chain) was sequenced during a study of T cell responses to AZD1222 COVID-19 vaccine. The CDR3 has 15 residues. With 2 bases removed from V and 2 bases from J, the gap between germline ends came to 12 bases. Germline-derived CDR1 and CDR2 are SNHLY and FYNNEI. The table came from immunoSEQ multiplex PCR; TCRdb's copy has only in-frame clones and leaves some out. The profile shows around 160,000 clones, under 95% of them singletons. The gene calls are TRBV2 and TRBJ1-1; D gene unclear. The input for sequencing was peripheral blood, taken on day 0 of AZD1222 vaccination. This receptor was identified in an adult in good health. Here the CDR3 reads CASSELGMGNTEAFF. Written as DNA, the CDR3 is TGTGCCAGCAGTGAACTAGGAATGGGTAACACTGAAGCTTTCTTT.